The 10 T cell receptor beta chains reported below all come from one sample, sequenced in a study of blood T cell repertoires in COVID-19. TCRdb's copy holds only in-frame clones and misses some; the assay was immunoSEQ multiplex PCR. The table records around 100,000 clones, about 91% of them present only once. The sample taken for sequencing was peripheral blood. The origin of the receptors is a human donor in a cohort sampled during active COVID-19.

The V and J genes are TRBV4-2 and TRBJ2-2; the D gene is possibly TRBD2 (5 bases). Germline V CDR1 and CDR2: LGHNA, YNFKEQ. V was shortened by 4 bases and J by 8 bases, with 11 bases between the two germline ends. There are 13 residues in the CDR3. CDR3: CASSPRGFGELFF. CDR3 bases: TGTGCCAGCAGCCCCCGGGGATTTGGGGAGCTGTTTTTT.

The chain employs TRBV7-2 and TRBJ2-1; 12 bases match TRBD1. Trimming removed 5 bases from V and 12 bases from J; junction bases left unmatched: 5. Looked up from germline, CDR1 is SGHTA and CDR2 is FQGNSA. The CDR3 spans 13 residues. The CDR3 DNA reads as TGTGCCAGCAGCCTGGGGACAGGGGGCGTGCAGTTCTTC. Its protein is CASSLGTGGVQFF.

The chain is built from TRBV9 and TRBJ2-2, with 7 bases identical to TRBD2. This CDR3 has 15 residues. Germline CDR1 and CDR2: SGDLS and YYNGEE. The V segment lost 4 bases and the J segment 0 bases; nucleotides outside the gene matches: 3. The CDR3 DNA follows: TGTGCCAGCAGCCGAGCGGGGCCGAACACCGGGGAGCTGTTTTTT. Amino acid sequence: CASSRAGPNTGELFF.

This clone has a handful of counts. The CDR3 loop reads CASSTQGGLAGAGELFF. The CDR3 nucleotides read TGTGCCAGCAGTACCCAGGGAGGACTAGCGGGGGCCGGGGAGCTGTTTTTT. The J gene is TRBJ2-2, the V gene TRBV6-2 or TRBV6-3; 13 nucleotides match TRBD2. Germline CDR1 MNHEY, CDR2 SVGEGT. Losses at the gene ends were 5 bases for V and 6 bases for J; bases not matched to a gene: 9. CDR3 size: 17 residues.

CDR3 in DNA: TGTGCCAGCACCTTTTGGACAGGGCAATCACCCCTCCACTTT. Amino acids: CASTFWTGQSPLHF. The V gene is TRBV27, the J gene TRBJ1-6; 8 bases match TRBD1. The junction had 9 bases not matched to a gene; V was cut back by 7 bases and J by 10 bases. CDR1 is MNHEY and CDR2 is SMNVEV in the germline V gene (reference sequence). The CDR3 covers 14 residues.

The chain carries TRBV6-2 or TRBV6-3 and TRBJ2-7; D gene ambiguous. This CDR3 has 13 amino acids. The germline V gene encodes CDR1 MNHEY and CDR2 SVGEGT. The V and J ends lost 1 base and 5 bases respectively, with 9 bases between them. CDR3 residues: CASSYLRVHEQYF. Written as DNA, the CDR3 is TGTGCCAGCAGTTACTTGAGAGTCCACGAGCAGTACTTC.

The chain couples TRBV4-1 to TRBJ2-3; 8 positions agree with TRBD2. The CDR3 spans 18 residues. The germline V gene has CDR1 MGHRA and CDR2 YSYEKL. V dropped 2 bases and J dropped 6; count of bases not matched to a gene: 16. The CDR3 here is CASSQPIAGLVIGDTQYF. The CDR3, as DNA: TGCGCCAGCAGCCAACCAATTGCGGGACTAGTCATTGGGGATACGCAGTATTTT.

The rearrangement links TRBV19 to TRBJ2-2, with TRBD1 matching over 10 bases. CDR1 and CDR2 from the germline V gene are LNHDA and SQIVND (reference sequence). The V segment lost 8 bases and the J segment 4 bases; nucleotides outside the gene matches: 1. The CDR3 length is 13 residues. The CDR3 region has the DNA TGTGCCAGTGGGGACAGGGGCACCGGGGAGCTGTTTTTT. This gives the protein CASGDRGTGELFF.

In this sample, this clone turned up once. CDR3 DNA: TGTGCCAGCACCCCCCCGGGGAAGTACAATGAGCAGTTCTTC. Encoded protein: CASTPPGKYNEQFF. This rearrangement joins TRBV6-5 to TRBJ2-1; tentatively, D is TRBD2 (5 bases). There are 14 residues in the CDR3. Germline CDR1 reads MNHEY; CDR2 reads SVGAGI. Trimming took off 7 bases at V and 4 bases at J, with 14 bases between the two ends.

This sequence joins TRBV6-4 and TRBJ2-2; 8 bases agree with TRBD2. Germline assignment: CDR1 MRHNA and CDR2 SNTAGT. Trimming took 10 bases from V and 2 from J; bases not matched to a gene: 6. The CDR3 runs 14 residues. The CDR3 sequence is CAIKGLVNTGELFF. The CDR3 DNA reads TGTGCCATAAAGGGACTAGTTAACACCGGGGAGCTGTTTTTT.